These T cell receptor beta chains were read from a single sample in a study of beta chain features in type 1 diabetes. Sequenced by immunoSEQ multiplex PCR; TCRdb stores in-frame clones only, minus some. Found here are 970,000 or so clones, 15% to 20% of them singletons; the top ten hold 0.023%. The sequenced sample consisted of naive CD4+ T cells from blood. All receptors come from a woman aged 18-29 years in good health. CDR3s include the opening cysteine and the closing phenylalanine or tryptophan. Each record gives: V gene, D gene, clone size, J gene, CDR3 protein, CDR3 DNA. A D gene is named only where the DNA matches it firmly. Part of the rows lack a size; the others show once, few, many or a class for expanded clones.

V: TRBV25-1; D: TRBD2; size: .; J: TRBJ2-1; CDR3: CASRLAGGYEQFF; DNA: TGTGCCAGCAGATTAGCGGGAGGGTATGAGCAGTTCTTC
V: TRBV7-3; D: .; size: .; J: TRBJ2-3; CDR3: CASSLTGGDTQYF; DNA: TGTGCCAGCAGCTTAACAGGTGGTGATACGCAGTATTTT
V: TRBV7-9; D: .; size: .; J: TRBJ2-4; CDR3: CASSQESAKNIQYF; DNA: TGTGCCAGCAGCCAAGAATCAGCCAAAAACATTCAGTACTTC
V: TRBV6-1; D: .; size: .; J: TRBJ1-3; CDR3: CASSESWDLSSGNTIYF; DNA: TGTGCCAGCAGTGAAAGTTGGGACCTAAGCTCTGGAAACACCATATATTTT
V: TRBV5-4; D: .; size: .; J: TRBJ2-7; CDR3: CASSPDLLAYEQYF; DNA: TGTGCCAGCAGCCCCGACCTACTAGCCTACGAGCAGTACTTC
V: TRBV7-2; D: TRBD1; size: few; J: TRBJ1-2; CDR3: CASSRDRANYGYTF; DNA: TGTGCCAGCAGCCGGGACAGGGCTAACTATGGCTACACCTTC
V: TRBV28; D: TRBD1; size: .; J: TRBJ2-7; CDR3: CASSLWDRGYEQYF; DNA: TGTGCCAGCAGTTTATGGGACAGGGGGTACGAGCAGTACTTC
V: TRBV25-1; D: .; size: few; J: TRBJ2-1; CDR3: CATFHFMDEQFF; DNA: TGTGCCACTTTCCATTTTATGGATGAGCAGTTCTTC
V: TRBV2; D: TRBD2; size: few; J: TRBJ2-1; CDR3: CASTATLAGLHNEQFF; DNA: TGTGCCAGCACTGCGACTCTAGCGGGACTACACAATGAGCAGTTCTTC
V: TRBV7-9; D: TRBD2; size: .; J: TRBJ2-3; CDR3: CASSSGAGGADTQYF; DNA: TGTGCCAGCAGCTCTGGCGCGGGAGGGGCAGATACGCAGTATTTT
V: TRBV6-6; D: TRBD1; size: .; J: TRBJ2-3; CDR3: CATRTGPTDTQYF; DNA: TGTGCCACCAGGACAGGCCCTACAGATACGCAGTATTTT
V: TRBV5-4; D: .; size: .; J: TRBJ1-1; CDR3: CASSLGPRGRGSEAFF; DNA: TGTGCCAGCAGCCTGGGGCCGAGGGGCCGGGGCTCTGAAGCTTTCTTT
V: TRBV6-6; D: .; size: few; J: TRBJ2-1; CDR3: CASRPVRAIEQFF; DNA: TGTGCCAGCAGACCCGTGAGAGCGATTGAGCAGTTCTTC